The 23 T cell receptor beta chains in this list originate from one sample, sequenced in a study of metastatic and nonmetastatic thyroid tumors. TCRdb used MiXCR to call clones anew from the PCR reads. Among 50,000 to 65,000 clones listed, approximately 4.1% were seen once. All patients reached thyroid surgery having received no treatment beforehand. Sequencing was done on a sample of blood. These receptors all stem from a female donor with papillary thyroid cancer or a benign thyroid nodule (not recorded which). Some clones in this sample may be carry-over from other donors' samples.

This clone showed up many times. This chain links TRBV2 with TRBJ2-5; 7 bases line up with TRBD1. Trimming removed 4 bases from V and 4 bases from J; junction bases left unmatched: 6. This CDR3 is built from 14 residues. The germline V gene encodes CDR1 SNHLY and CDR2 FYNNEI. The CDR3 reads CASSGTGVTETQYF. The CDR3 bases are TGTGCCAGCAGTGGAACAGGGGTGACAGAGACCCAGTACTTC. The variable domain in full, completed from reference TRBV2 and TRBJ2-5, reads EPEVTQTPSHQVTQMGQEVILRCVPISNHLYFYWYRQILGQKVEFLVSFYNNEISEKSEIFDDQFSVERPDGSNFTLKIRSTKLEDSAMYFCASSGTGVTETQYFGPGTRLLVL.

The chain combines TRBV12-3 or TRBV12-4 with TRBJ2-1; tentatively, D is TRBD2 (5 bases). The V and J ends lost 5 bases and 6 bases respectively, with 8 bases between them. CDR3 length: 12 amino acids. The CDR3 coding sequence is TGTGCCAGCAGTGGACTTGGCAATGAGCAGTTCTTC. Its translation is CASSGLGNEQFF.

Ten or more counts support this clone. Other nucleotide sequences in the sample specify the same CDR3. The V call is TRBV30, the J call TRBJ1-4, with no clear D. Trimming left V 5 bases short and J 4 bases short, with 11 bases between. CDR3 size: 13 residues. Germline CDR1 and CDR2: GTSNPN and SVGIG (reference sequence). In nucleotides, the CDR3 is TGTGCCTGGCAAGGACTGAGTAATGAAAAACTGTTTTTT. It encodes CAWQGLSNEKLFF.

This clone was counted ten times or more. This chain links TRBV19 with TRBJ2-1; a possible D gene is TRBD2 (6 bases). This CDR3 contains 16 residues. Germline loops: CDR1 LNHDA, CDR2 SQIVND (reference sequence). Trimming left V 1 base short and J 5 bases short, with 15 bases between. Here the CDR3 reads CASSIGNPGGNNEQFF. The CDR3 DNA follows: TGTGCCAGTAGTATAGGGAACCCTGGCGGGAACAATGAGCAGTTCTTC.

On this clone: This clone may be a read error of a much larger clone one base away. This chain links TRBV18 with TRBJ2-5; D is possibly TRBD2 (7 bases). This CDR3 comprises 14 residues. Germline loops: CDR1 KGHSH, CDR2 LQKENI. The CDR3 protein is CASSPPEGGETHYF. CDR3 bases: TGTGCCAGCTCACCACCAGAGGGGGGGGAGACCCATTACTTC.

The V and J genes are TRBV27 and TRBJ2-3; tentatively, D is TRBD1 (7 bases). The CDR3 length is 13 residues. V was pared by 7 bases and J by 1 base, with 9 bases between. CDR1 MNHEY and CDR2 SMNVEV come from the germline V gene (reference sequence). The CDR3 loop reads CASTRGGTDTQYF. DNA for the CDR3: TGTGCCAGCACCAGGGGGGGCACAGATACGCAGTATTTT.

This clone showed up many times. V gene TRBV20-1 combines with J gene TRBJ1-1; D is ambiguous. CDR1 and CDR2 from the germline V gene are DFQATT and SNEGSKA (reference sequence). Trimming removed 0 bases from V and 7 bases from J, with 18 bases in between. The CDR3 is made up of 15 amino acids. The CDR3 nucleotides read TGCAGTGCTAGAGATCAAAAGACACTGGAGATTGAAGCTTTCTTT. It encodes CSARDQKTLEIEAFF.

The sample holds a few counts of this clone. V usage is TRBV5-1 and J usage is TRBJ1-4; D is unresolved. The length of the CDR3 is 14 residues. CDR1 and CDR2 (germline): SGHRS, YFSETQ. V lost 0 bases and J lost 5, with 8 bases in between. CDR3 sequence: CASSLAGLNEKLFF. Here the CDR3 DNA reads TGCGCCAGCAGCTTGGCCGGTTTAAATGAAAAACTGTTTTTT.

In this sample, this clone turned up many times. This chain uses TRBV9 with TRBJ2-7; D ambiguous. V was cut by 3 bases and J by 3 bases, with 13 bases left in between. Per the germline V gene, CDR1 is SGDLS and CDR2 is YYNGEE. CDR3 size: 14 residues. CDR3 loop: CASSARVVGYEQYF. CDR3 nucleotide sequence: TGTGCCAGCAGCGCCCGAGTAGTAGGCTACGAGCAGTACTTC. The whole variable domain, filled in from reference TRBV9 and TRBJ2-7, reads DSGVTQTPKHLITATGQRVTLRCSPRSGDLSVYWYQQSLDQGLQFLIQYYNGEERAKGNILERFSAQQFPDLHSELNLSSLELGDSALYFCASSARVVGYEQYFGPGTRLTVT.

Concerning this clone: A read error may produce the germline difference seen at one junction end. V usage is TRBV19 and J usage is TRBJ2-1; no reliable D call. Germline V gene lookup returns CDR1 LNHDA and CDR2 SQIVND (reference sequence). This CDR3 spans 14 amino acids. The CDR3 DNA is TGTGCCATTTACGAGCCGAGGAGTTGGTATGAGCAGCTCTTC. This encodes CAIYEPRSWYEQLF.

This clone was counted only a few times. This chain links TRBV20-1 with TRBJ2-3; no clear D gene. The V end lost 4 bases, the J end lost 0 bases, and 14 bases lay between the germline ends. The CDR3 is 15 residues long. CDR1 and CDR2 from the germline V gene are DFQATT and SNEGSKA (reference sequence). The CDR3 DNA reads as TGCAGTGCTAACCTGATCCCCGGGAGCACAGATACGCAGTATTTT. Its protein product is CSANLIPGSTDTQYF.

The table lists this clone with many counts. The genes are TRBV5-4 and TRBJ1-2; 9 bases line up with TRBD1. This CDR3 contains 16 residues. Trimming cost V 4 bases and J 0 bases; bases outside gene matches: 7. CDR1 is SGHNT, CDR2 YYREEE, per germline (reference sequence). CDR3 loop: CASSTGTGTANYGYTF. Written as DNA, the CDR3 is TGTGCCAGCAGCACCGGGACAGGGACGGCTAACTATGGCTACACCTTC.

This clone came up many times. This rearrangement joins TRBV11-2 to TRBJ2-1, with D unclear. Germline CDR1 and CDR2: SGHAT and FQNNGV. The CDR3 runs 15 residues. The germline V and J ends were trimmed by 0 bases and 8 bases, with 14 bases remaining between them. The CDR3 nucleotides read TGTGCCAGCAGCTTAGACGGAAATCCCCCGTATGAGCAGTTCTTC. Translated: CASSLDGNPPYEQFF.

The chain uses TRBV20-1 and TRBJ2-7, with D perhaps matching TRBD1 (6 bases). Germline V CDR1 and CDR2: DFQATT, SNEGSKA (reference sequence). V dropped 5 bases and J dropped 2 bases, with 13 bases sitting between them. This CDR3 is 13 amino acids long. The CDR3 DNA is TGCAGTGCTGGGGACACCCAAACCTACGAGCAGTACTTC. It yields the protein CSAGDTQTYEQYF.

The V gene is TRBV2, the J gene TRBJ1-3; no reliable D call. The CDR3 extends over 13 amino acids. Per germline, CDR1 SNHLY and CDR2 FYNNEI. Trimming stripped 8 bases from V and 1 base from J, with 9 bases between. CDR3 protein: CASLGRSGNTIYF. CDR3 in DNA: TGTGCCAGCCTCGGTAGATCTGGAAACACCATATATTTT.

This clone was seen ten or more times. With a much larger clone just one base away, this may be a read error. V and J are TRBV20-1 and TRBJ2-3; 11 bases are a match to TRBD1. The germline V gene encodes CDR1 DFQATT and CDR2 SNEGSKA (reference sequence). The CDR3 length is 16 residues. CDR3 residues: CSVGSGQGAFTDTKYF. The CDR3 nucleotides are TGCAGTGTTGGTAGCGGACAGGGGGCTTTCACAGATACGAAGTATTTT.

This clone was counted at least ten times. V and J are TRBV13 and TRBJ2-5, with 10 bases fitting TRBD2. This CDR3 is built from 17 residues. Trimming removed 0 bases from V and 5 bases from J; junction bases left unmatched: 9. The germline CDR1 and CDR2 sequences are PRHDT and FYEKMQ (reference sequence). The CDR3 loop reads CASSLGGASGSWETQYF. In nucleotides, the CDR3 is TGTGCCAGCAGCTTAGGTGGAGCTAGCGGGAGTTGGGAGACCCAGTACTTC.

This clone was seen repeatedly, ten times or more. The chain employs TRBV20-1 and TRBJ1-2, with TRBD1 identical over 8 bases. This CDR3 is 12 amino acids long. The V gene's germline CDR1 is DFQATT and CDR2 SNEGSKA (reference sequence). The V segment lost 0 bases and the J segment 7 bases; nucleotides outside the gene matches: 1. The CDR3: CSARDTGGGYTF. CDR3 nucleotides: TGCAGTGCTAGAGATACAGGGGGTGGCTACACCTTC.

At least ten counts were recorded for this clone. V usage is TRBV29-1 and J usage is TRBJ1-2; D uncertain. The V and J ends lost 5 bases and 4 bases respectively, with 17 bases between them. This CDR3 is 14 amino acids long. The V gene's germline CDR1 is SQVTM and CDR2 ANQGSEA. CDR3 coding DNA: TGCAGCGTTCTTTGGAGGGCCGTCGCCTATGGCTACACCTTC. Amino acids: CSVLWRAVAYGYTF.

In regard to this clone: Sequence at one end of the junction differs from germline and may be a read error. The chain joins TRBV12-5 to TRBJ2-1; D is possibly TRBD2 (6 bases). The germline V gene encodes CDR1 LGHNT and CDR2 FRNRAP. The CDR3 consists of 16 residues. CDR3 DNA sequence: TGTGCTAGTGGTTTGTCCCCGGAGGGGTCCTCCAATGAGAAGTTCTTC. It specifies CASGLSPEGSSNEKFF.

This clone came up many times. The chain uses TRBV18 and TRBJ2-5, with D unclear. CDR3 length: 12 amino acids. CDR1 and CDR2 from the germline V gene are KGHSH and LQKENI. Between the trimmed V and J ends, which lost 3 bases and 5 bases, there was a span of 7 bases. The CDR3 reads CASSPQRETQYF. CDR3 DNA sequence: TGTGCCAGCTCACCTCAAAGGGAGACCCAGTACTTC.

The chain links TRBV6-1 to TRBJ2-7; D is perhaps TRBD1 (5 bases). Germline assignment: CDR1 MNHNS and CDR2 SASEGT. Between the trimmed V and J ends, which lost 6 bases and 0 bases, there was a span of 12 bases. The length of the CDR3 is 14 residues. The CDR3 DNA follows: TGTGCCAGCAGCCGTGCAAGGGGCTCCTACGAGCAGTACTTC. Translated: CASSRARGSYEQYF.

This clone showed up many times. The J gene is TRBJ2-5, the V gene TRBV7-9; D uncertain. V was clipped by 5 bases and J by 2 bases, with 9 bases between them. The CDR3 runs 13 residues. Looked up from germline, CDR1 is SEHNR and CDR2 is FQNEAQ (reference sequence). The CDR3 loop reads CASSTIIQETQYF. Written as DNA, the CDR3 is TGTGCCAGCAGCACAATAATACAAGAGACCCAGTACTTC.